This record concerns one T cell receptor (beta chain) sequence. Its specific antigen is unknown. One base away there is no much larger clone; base qualities are not given. The sample comes from a study of T-cell memory formation after mild COVID-19 (dated by TCRdb to the early 2020s). Regarding the complete study: Most TCR sequence clusters were specific to one of the two donors. Longitudinal TCRalpha and TCRbeta repertoire sequencing tracked T-cell clones expanding and contracting after mild COVID-19 in a couple of donors. The cohort was made up of two young adult volunteers, one female and one male, who were previously healthy. Results the study describes overall, beyond this receptor: From day 15 to 85, contracting clones showed balanced CD4/CD8 phenotypes, whereas a second wave of clones that expanded from day 15 to 37 leaned towards CD4+. Contracting CD4+ clones turned up mainly in the CM and EM memory subsets, whereas EMRA was where CD8+ clones were enriched. SARS-CoV-2 specificity was not confirmed for the second-wave clones peaking on day 37. Some responding clones were found in pre-infection memory, which suggests that pre-existing cross-reactive memory T cells took part in the SARS-CoV-2 response. The study covered only two mild cases, and larger cohorts including severe cases with pre-infection samples were considered necessary.

Ficoll-Paque density gradient centrifugation was the method used to isolate PBMCs. The junction carries 7 bases between V and J, which are trimmed by 6 bases and 1 base respectively. Spanning cysteine to phenylalanine, the CDR3 consists of 12 amino acids. Only the CDR3 region is kept as DNA, spanning 36 bases read in frame from base 1. CDR1 and CDR2 are drawn from the germline V gene (reference sequence): DFQATT, SNEGSKA. Sequenced using an Illumina NovaSeq 6000. TCRalpha and TCRbeta cDNA libraries were constructed by 5'RACE with constant-segment primers, with sample barcodes and unique molecular identifiers being introduced. Trizol reagent was used to extract RNA from every sample. Libraries were amplified in two PCR steps, with a second sample barcode and Illumina TruSeq adapters added in the second step. Libraries were sequenced on an Illumina NovaSeq with 2 x 150 bp paired-end reads. On the study's bioinformatics: With migec v1.2.7, reads were demultiplexed and then collapsed into UMI-guided consensus sequences. With mixcr v2.1.11, UMI consensuses were aligned to TRA and TRB V and J templates and assembled into clonotypes. Clonotypes were classified as expanded or contracted when called significant by both edgeR and NoisET, with noise models trained on biological replicates. edgeR calls used a false discovery rate-adjusted p below 0.01 and a log2 fold-change threshold of 1. As an exploratory analysis of dynamics, max-normalized trajectories of the 1000 most abundant clonotypes were examined by PCA with hierarchical clustering. Each responding clone was given a CD4 or CD8 phenotype based on the CD4+ and CD8+ repertoires, which had been sequenced separately. TCRdb trimmed public reads at Q25 via fastp, called clones via MiXCR and kept in-frame beta chains. A single entry per CDR3 protein holds the most common genes and DNA from its merged rows. TCRdb assigned the V and J calls; the authors' analysis was not used. This sample has fewer than 350,000 distinct CDR3 sequences in its table, and under 8.5% of those were observed once. Roughly 23% of the sample belongs to the ten largest clones.

The receptor chain draws on TRBV20-1 and TRBJ1-5, with no confidently assigned D gene. Material for sequencing was PBMCs or a T cell subset sorted from them (not recorded which). This clonotype originated in a man younger than 35 who had mild COVID-19 (a few samples of this study predate the infection). The sample titles of this study are shuffled in the database, so cell type and time point are left out; the donor was told from shared clones. This receptor has the CDR3 CSATDSNQPQHF. The DNA is as follows: TGCAGTGCCACGGACAGCAATCAGCCCCAGCATTTT.